This TCR beta chain came from a study of immune cell composition in non-small cell lung cancer. The protocol was immunoSEQ multiplex PCR, while the TCRdb copy is restricted to in-frame clones and leaves out a portion. The sample records around 16,000 clones, 77% being singletons. Normal lung was taken at the farthest possible site, at least 3 cm from tumour. CDR1 ENHRY and CDR2 SYGVKD come from the germline V gene. Trimming pared 6 bases from V and 0 bases from J, leaving 9 bases between. The CDR3 covers 14 residues. These data were also filed under a second study, of CD4 T cells in lung cancer. Turning to that study: In vitro naive T-cell priming might explain some blood-derived responses.

The TCR originated in a human donor with non-small cell lung cancer. The chain recombines TRBV10-3 with TRBJ2-4; weak D call: TRBD1 (6 bases). The sequencing input was non-adjacent lung tissue. CDR3 DNA: TGTGCCATCAGGGACAGTAAAGCCAAAAACATTCAGTACTTC. Its translation is CAIRDSKAKNIQYF.